A selection of T cell receptor beta chains follows, all from one sample in a study of molecular identifiers for immune sequencing clone quantification. TCRdb reprocessed the PCR reads with MiXCR, giving one entry per CDR3 protein. The table has 88,000 or so distinct CDR3 sequences, around 20% seen once. Sequencing used naive CD8+ T cells from blood, with Jurkat cell RNA spiked in. The receptors derive from a human donor in good health. Some libraries in this study had Jurkat cell RNA spiked in. Each CDR3 is given without its conserved first and last residue.

v_call cdr3_aa
TRBV5-1 ASSLDVSYEQY
TRBV7-9 ASRNSFLNTGELF
TRBV4-3 ASSQGERHGNEQF
TRBV4-3 ASSQDWGPGRSTDTQY
TRBV20-1 SARTGPEAF
TRBV20-1 SATPTDTQY
TRBV10-3 ATEDRAGNTGELF
TRBV21-1 ASSKGGLQETQY
TRBV28 ASSFRGVSYEQY
TRBV20-1 SAESPGQGVYGNQPQH
TRBV6-5 ASSYLAGGETQY
TRBV3-1 ASSPINTGGYGYT
TRBV7-9 ASSFDTNYGYT
TRBV4-1 ASSQERGTYEQY
TRBV7-9 ASSLMEGVLSYNEQF
TRBV7-8 ASSSSGPSPYNEQF
TRBV12-3/TRBV12-4 ASSSEDRGGETQY
TRBV7-6 ASSLGYGNTGELF
TRBV27 ASSSTLLPYEQY
TRBV12-3/TRBV12-4 ASSGQGKYYGYT
TRBV7-9 ASSLVSGEQF
TRBV6-5 ASSYGDIPYNSPLH
TRBV7-9 ASRPTTGFEQY
TRBV25-1 ASSEGTSGLEAQY
TRBV5-5 ASSLAGSTYEQY
TRBV5-4 ASSLGPYTDTQY
TRBV11-2 ASSLVRGWTGELF
TRBV6-1 ASAVSVTYEQY
TRBV15 ATSRGDSHQETQY
TRBV29-1 SVAGRNPENIQY
TRBV9 ASSVRDTAFPTDTQY
TRBV27 ASSLSSQGAHNEQF
TRBV7-2 ASSSRDSSYEQY
TRBV6-5 ASSYGTGGGTEAF
TRBV7-2 ASSLTGYQPQH
TRBV9 ASQLSGGRTDTQY
TRBV12-3/TRBV12-4 ASSLAVGTAGGNTIY
TRBV7-8 ASSLLPNTGELF
TRBV6-1 ASRADQLAETWGEQY
TRBV9 ASSVGGTGELF
TRBV5-8 ASSWPGPDYNEQF
TRBV5-5 ASSLIVRDTEAF
TRBV12-3/TRBV12-4 ASSLAGPYTGELF
TRBV7-3 ASSLSGTAYNEQF
TRBV7-9 ASSSSSDFYTGELF
TRBV27 ASSLATSAEQY
TRBV6-5 ASSYSWGETNYGYT
TRBV30 AWSGVDSSNYGYT
TRBV7-8 ASSSQQGSYNEQF
TRBV5-1 ASSLEVAGGPVFTDTQY
TRBV9 ASSASGRAGTGELF
TRBV29-1 SVEDGVDQGSYEQY
TRBV7-9 ASSFSTPGNEQF
TRBV7-3 ASSLSTSSGNTIY
TRBV7-6 ASSPLGWGEQY